One and the same sample provided the 26 T cell receptor beta chains below, sequenced in a study of blood T cell repertoires in COVID-19 (dated by TCRdb to 2018 to 2021). The library was made by the immunoSEQ multiplex PCR assay. Sourced from immuneACCESS, this table was stored by TCRdb with only in-frame sequences that have V and J called. A share of the clones is absent; for the studies checked, an unresolved V gene accounts for under half, and the remainder has no known explanation. The sample yields 80,000 to 100,000 clones; over 70% were counted once. About 4.3% of the sample rests with the top ten. Sequenced sample: peripheral blood. The receptor source for this set is a man aged 60 to 75 with acute or convalescent COVID-19.

V is TRBV7-2 and J is TRBJ2-5, with D unclear. The V and J ends lost 5 bases and 5 bases respectively, with 15 bases between them. The CDR3 has 14 amino acids. Looked up from germline, CDR1 is SGHTA and CDR2 is FQGNSA. CDR3 bases: TGTGCCAGCAGCCATGCACTTAGATCGGAGACCCAGTACTTC. The encoded protein is CASSHALRSETQYF.

This clone occurred a few times. The chain combines TRBV14 with TRBJ1-5; 7 nucleotides line up with TRBD1. Per the germline V gene, CDR1 is SGHDN and CDR2 is FVKESK. The CDR3 consists of 13 residues. J gave up 5 bases and V 4 bases, and 2 bases lay outside the gene matches. The CDR3 DNA reads as TGTGCCAGCAGCCTCCAGGGGGATCAGCCCCAGCATTTT. Its translation is CASSLQGDQPQHF.

V and J are TRBV19 and TRBJ2-7; perhaps TRBD2 as D (5 bases). Germline V gene sequence: CDR1 LNHDA, CDR2 SQIVND (reference sequence). The CDR3 sequence is 13 residues long. V lost 3 bases and J 5 bases, leaving 11 bases between the germline ends. CDR3 sequence (DNA): TGTGCCAGTAGTATCTGGGCCGGGAACGAGCAGTACTTC. Its protein is CASSIWAGNEQYF.

This clone showed up just a few times. V gene TRBV6-6 combines with J gene TRBJ1-2; D possibly corresponds to TRBD1 (5 bases). CDR3 size: 12 residues. V lost 6 bases to trimming and J lost 9 bases, with 14 bases between them. CDR1 and CDR2 from the germline V gene are MNHNY and SVGAGI (reference sequence). This chain's CDR3 is CASRNPTESYTF. Written as DNA, the CDR3 is TGTGCCAGCAGGAATCCGACAGAGAGCTACACCTTC.

The chain joins TRBV3-1 (or the pseudogene TRBV3-2) to TRBJ2-2; D unclear. V was trimmed by 0 bases and J by 7 bases, leaving 3 bases between them. Per germline, CDR1 LGHDT and CDR2 YNNKEL (reference sequence). This CDR3 is 12 amino acids long. The CDR3 region has the DNA TGTGCCAGCAGCCAAGAGAGCGGGGAGCTGTTTTTT. Protein sequence: CASSQESGELFF.

The CDR3 sequence: CASSLAGGNQPQHF. The CDR3 nucleotides are TGTGCCAGCAGCTTGGCAGGGGGGAATCAGCCCCAGCATTTT. V is TRBV5-4 and J is TRBJ1-5, with TRBD1 identical over 7 bases. The CDR3 loop spans 14 amino acids. Trimming cost V 0 bases and J 4 bases; bases outside gene matches: 1. Germline V gene sequence: CDR1 SGHNT, CDR2 YYREEE (reference sequence).

In this sample, this clone turned up many times. In DNA, the CDR3 is TGCGCCAGCAGCCTTGGGGGACAGAGCAATCAGCCCCAGCATTTT. Translating gives CASSLGGQSNQPQHF. The chain recombines TRBV5-1 with TRBJ1-5; 7 positions agree with TRBD1. Germline CDR1 SGHRS, CDR2 YFSETQ. V dropped 4 bases and J dropped 1; count of bases not matched to a gene: 5. The CDR3 consists of 15 residues.

The chain joins TRBV23-1 to TRBJ2-1; a possible D gene is TRBD2 (5 bases). TRBV23-1 belongs to the ORF category, with a function that is uncertain. The CDR3 totals 13 residues. V lost 6 bases, J lost 5 bases, and 11 bases lay in between. The CDR3, as DNA: TGCGCCAGCAGCCGGGCCGGGAACAATGAGCAGTTCTTC. It encodes CASSRAGNNEQFF.

The CDR3: CASSIRFGTKGAVDTEAFF. The CDR3 DNA reads TGTGCCAGTAGTATTCGGTTCGGAACAAAGGGGGCGGTTGACACTGAAGCTTTCTTT. The chain couples TRBV19 to TRBJ1-1; 7 nucleotides line up with TRBD1. Germline V gene lookup returns CDR1 LNHDA and CDR2 SQIVND (reference sequence). The CDR3 spans 19 residues. The V segment lost 3 bases and the J segment 3 bases; nucleotides outside the gene matches: 19.

The chain uses TRBV4-1 and TRBJ2-1, with D perhaps TRBD1 (5 bases). Germline V gives CDR1 MGHRA, CDR2 YSYEKL. The CDR3 covers 16 residues. Trimming shortened V by 1 base and J by 1 base, and 11 bases separated the two germline ends. The CDR3: CASSQGPGRSYNEQFF. Written as DNA, the CDR3 is TGCGCCAGCAGCCAAGGACCAGGGCGATCCTACAATGAGCAGTTCTTC.

The chain joins TRBV4-3 to TRBJ1-4, with 8 bases identical to TRBD1. CDR1 is LGHNA and CDR2 is YSLEER in the germline V gene. Trimming cost V 4 bases and J 12 bases; bases outside gene matches: 13. This CDR3 spans 15 amino acids. CDR3 region: CASSRQGQGWDELFF. The CDR3 nucleotides are TGCGCCAGCAGCCGACAAGGACAGGGATGGGATGAACTGTTTTTT.

This clone was counted once. The V call is TRBV6-5, the J call TRBJ1-2; 7 bases fit TRBD1. Germline CDR1 MNHEY, CDR2 SVGAGI. V lost 6 bases, J lost 6 bases, and 10 bases stayed unmatched. There are 14 residues in the CDR3. The CDR3 loop reads CASRRTGTENGYTF. CDR3 sequence (DNA): TGTGCCAGCAGACGCACCGGGACAGAAAATGGCTACACCTTC.

This sequence joins TRBV6-5 and TRBJ1-1; the D gene is possibly TRBD1 (6 bases). The CDR3 sequence is 15 residues long. Germline V gene lookup returns CDR1 MNHEY and CDR2 SVGAGI. V dropped 5 bases and J dropped 0 bases, with 13 bases sitting between them. CDR3 in DNA: TGTGCCAGCAGTCTAACACAGGGTATGAACACTGAAGCTTTCTTT. Its protein is CASSLTQGMNTEAFF.

The chain employs TRBV7-9 and TRBJ1-1, with TRBD1 as a possible D gene (5 bases). Trimming pared 1 base from V and 3 bases from J, leaving 6 bases between. There are 13 residues in the CDR3. Germline assignment: CDR1 SEHNR and CDR2 FQNEAQ (reference sequence). Here the CDR3 reads CASSLGGDTEAFF. The CDR3 coding sequence is TGTGCCAGCAGCTTAGGGGGGGACACTGAAGCTTTCTTT.

In its sample, this clone was seen a few times. The chain employs TRBV11-2 and TRBJ1-2, with 9 bases identical to TRBD1. This CDR3 contains 15 residues. After removal of 3 bases from V and 6 bases from J, the junction contained 8 bases not matched to a gene. In germline, CDR1 is SGHAT, CDR2 FQNNGV. CDR3 loop: CASSLTGGYLDGYTF. The DNA of the CDR3 is TGTGCCAGCAGCTTGACAGGGGGATATCTAGATGGCTACACCTTC.

The chain carries TRBV11-3 and TRBJ2-1, with D perhaps matching TRBD2 (7 bases). Germline V gene data show CDR1 as SGHNT and CDR2 as YENEEA. CDR3 length: 18 amino acids. Deletions cut 2 bases from V and 0 bases from J, with 17 bases between. CDR3 amino acids: CASSLSAGGGRSYNEQFF. The CDR3 region has the DNA TGTGCCAGCAGCTTAAGTGCTGGCGGGGGCCGCTCCTACAATGAGCAGTTCTTC.

The rearrangement uses TRBV27 and TRBJ2-7; unclear D gene. Deletions cut 8 bases from V and 4 bases from J, with 9 bases between. This CDR3 comprises 11 residues. Germline values: CDR1 MNHEY, CDR2 SMNVEV (reference sequence). CDR3 coding DNA: TGTGCCAGCGGCCCCCTTTACGAGCAGTACTTC. This codes for CASGPLYEQYF.

This clone was observed a few times. The CDR3 DNA reads as TGTGCCAGCAGCTTCCCACCCCGGGGAGGGGTTGATAACTATGGCTACACCTTC. Translation: CASSFPPRGGVDNYGYTF. V gene TRBV7-9 combines with J gene TRBJ1-2; the D gene is possibly TRBD1 (5 bases). The CDR3 loop spans 18 amino acids. Germline CDR1 and CDR2: SEHNR and FQNEAQ (reference sequence). The V end was cut by 3 bases, the J end by 1 base, with 21 bases between. Drawing the rest from reference TRBV7-9 and TRBJ1-2, the complete variable domain is DTGVSQNPRHKITKRGQNVTFRCDPISEHNRLYWYRQTLGQGPEFLTYFQNEAQLEKSRLLSDRFSAERPKGSFSTLEIQRTEQGDSAMYLCASSFPPRGGVDNYGYTFGSGTRLTVV.

The rearrangement uses TRBV24-1 and TRBJ2-1, with D perhaps matching TRBD1 (5 bases). This CDR3 region has 13 residues. Per the germline V gene, CDR1 is KGHDR and CDR2 is SFDVKD. Trimming stripped 4 bases from V and 7 bases from J, with 10 bases between. DNA of the CDR3: TGTGCCACCAGTGACTCCAGGGTTAATGAGCAGTTCTTC. Protein sequence: CATSDSRVNEQFF.

This clone was seen just once. The rearrangement uses TRBV6-5 and TRBJ1-2; D is undetermined. Germline CDR1 and CDR2: MNHEY and SVGAGI. The CDR3 has 13 residues. Trimming took off 2 bases at V and 8 bases at J, with 12 bases between the two ends. The CDR3 sequence: CASSYGRLLGYTF. CDR3 coding DNA: TGTGCCAGCAGTTACGGCAGGTTATTGGGCTACACCTTC.

The V and J genes are TRBV5-4 and TRBJ2-5; D not certain. Deletions cut 1 base from V and 2 bases from J, with 6 bases between. The CDR3 length is 13 residues. The V gene's germline CDR1 is SGHNT and CDR2 YYREEE (reference sequence). In DNA form, the CDR3 reads TGTGCCAGCAGCTTGAGAGTTCAAGAGACCCAGTACTTC. This codes for CASSLRVQETQYF. Combining the CDR3 with reference TRBV5-4 and TRBJ2-5 gives the whole variable domain ETGVTQSPTHLIKTRGQQVTLRCSSQSGHNTVSWYQQALGQGPQFIFQYYREEENGRGNFPPRFSGLQFPNYSSELNVNALELDDSALYLCASSLRVQETQYFGPGTRLLVL.

The rearrangement joins TRBV28 to TRBJ1-2; tentatively, D is TRBD1 (5 bases). This CDR3 is 13 amino acids long. Germline loops: CDR1 MDHEN, CDR2 SYDVKM. The V end lost 7 bases, the J end lost 8 bases, and 17 bases lay between the germline ends. Here the CDR3 DNA reads TGTGCCAGCACTACGGTGATAGGGGCCGGCTACACCTTC. This encodes CASTTVIGAGYTF.

This sequence joins TRBV24-1 and TRBJ2-7, with TRBD1 identical over 7 bases. V lost 3 bases, J lost 1 base, and 8 bases stayed unmatched. CDR3 length: 16 residues. The V gene's germline CDR1 is KGHDR and CDR2 SFDVKD. DNA of the CDR3: TGTGCCACCAGTGATCCCGCCCTGACAGGGTCCTACGAGCAGTACTTC. Protein sequence: CATSDPALTGSYEQYF.

This chain connects TRBV7-8 to TRBJ2-6; a possible D gene is TRBD2 (6 bases). V was pared by 5 bases and J by 2 bases, with 7 bases between. Germline V gene lookup returns CDR1 SGHVS and CDR2 FQNEAQ. The CDR3 contains 14 residues. The CDR3 sequence is CASSPGAGANVLTF. CDR3 in DNA: TGTGCCAGCAGCCCGGGGGCTGGGGCCAACGTCCTGACTTTC.

This chain joins TRBV6-5 and TRBJ2-1, with 10 bases aligning to TRBD2. This CDR3 is 15 amino acids long. The V and J ends lost 6 bases and 2 bases, in that order; junction bases with no gene match: 4. Germline CDR1 reads MNHEY; CDR2 reads SVGAGI. CDR3 protein: CASRTGLATYNEQFF. The DNA of the CDR3 is TGTGCCAGCAGGACGGGACTAGCGACCTACAATGAGCAGTTCTTC.

V usage is TRBV4-2 and J usage is TRBJ1-5; 7 bases line up with TRBD1. The J segment lost 0 bases and the V segment lost 0 bases, leaving 2 bases of the junction unmatched. This CDR3 spans 16 amino acids. The germline V gene encodes CDR1 LGHNA and CDR2 YNFKEQ. CDR3 DNA sequence: TGTGCCAGCAGCCAAGAAGGGGGCTATAGCAATCAGCCCCAGCATTTT. Protein product: CASSQEGGYSNQPQHF.